Listed here are 9 T cell receptor beta chains from one sample, sequenced in a study of blood T cell dynamics during melanoma immunotherapy. The time point here: pre-treatment baseline. Clones were read by immunoSEQ multiplex PCR, and TCRdb kept only the in-frame ones, dropping some. The repertoire holds some 10,000 clones, with 70% to 90% as singletons. Sequencing used blood, obtained from a patient treated with checkpoint blockade. Source of these receptors: a human donor with melanoma.

The sample holds a few counts of this clone. The chain has TRBV28 and TRBJ2-7; no clear D. Deletions cut 4 bases from V and 1 base from J, with 11 bases between. CDR1 is MDHEN, CDR2 SYDVKM, per germline. This CDR3 has 14 residues. The CDR3 nucleotides are TGTGCCAGCAGTTCCCCTCTGTTTTCCTACGAGCAGTACTTC. Translated, it gives CASSSPLFSYEQYF.

The chain couples TRBV5-1 to TRBJ2-2, with D unclear. The CDR3 spans 15 residues. From germline, CDR1 is SGHRS and CDR2 YFSETQ. Trimming left V 3 bases short and J 0 bases short, with 9 bases between. CDR3: CASSSDHSNTGELFF. CDR3 sequence (DNA): TGCGCCAGCAGCTCGGACCATTCGAACACCGGGGAGCTGTTTTTT.

The chain employs TRBV11-2 and TRBJ1-1, with D perhaps TRBD1 (5 bases). This CDR3 region has 18 residues. V dropped 7 bases and J dropped 1 base, with 25 bases sitting between them. Germline V lookup: CDR1 SGHAT, CDR2 FQNNGV. The CDR3 DNA sequence: TGTGCCAGCAAAAAACCTGGAGGGGAGTTCCCGAGGAACACTGAAGCTTTCTTT. It translates to CASKKPGGEFPRNTEAFF.

The V gene is TRBV7-2, the J gene TRBJ2-1; 9 nucleotides line up with TRBD2. The CDR3 contains 13 residues. Germline lookup yields CDR1 SGHTA and CDR2 FQGNSA. The ends lost 5 bases at V and 10 bases at J; junction bases unmatched: 6. This CDR3 reads CASSLSSGMEQFF. The CDR3 DNA follows: TGTGCCAGCAGCCTATCTAGCGGGATGGAGCAGTTCTTC.

J is TRBJ2-3 and V is TRBV11-2; possible D gene TRBD2, 6 bases. Germline values: CDR1 SGHAT, CDR2 FQNNGV. The V end was cut by 0 bases, the J end by 4 bases, with 8 bases between. The CDR3 totals 14 residues. In DNA, the CDR3 is TGTGCCAGCAGCTTAGAAGGAGGGCCAGATACGCAGTATTTT. It specifies CASSLEGGPDTQYF.

The J gene is TRBJ1-2, the V gene TRBV7-3, with 10 nucleotides matching TRBD1. This CDR3 region has 18 residues. CDR1 SGHTA and CDR2 FQGTGA come from the germline V gene. Germline trimming cut 1 base from V and 0 bases from J; bases unmatched to any gene: 8. CDR3 nucleotides: TGTGCCAGCAGCTTAAAGCCCGGGACAGGGGAAACTAACTATGGCTACACCTTC. Encoded protein: CASSLKPGTGETNYGYTF.

The CDR3 loop is CASSLPGTDTQYF. CDR3 DNA sequence: TGTGCCAGCAGTTTGCCAGGCACAGATACGCAGTATTTT. The V and J genes are TRBV6-6 and TRBJ2-3; no clear D gene. V dropped 4 bases and J dropped 1 base, with 6 bases sitting between them. The CDR3 is 13 amino acids. CDR1 is MNHNY and CDR2 is SVGAGI in the germline V gene (reference sequence).

The V call is TRBV6-1, the J call TRBJ2-2; D possibly corresponds to TRBD1 (5 bases). Germline values: CDR1 MNHNS, CDR2 SASEGT. The V and J ends lost 4 bases and 0 bases respectively, with 18 bases between them. This CDR3 contains 18 residues. The CDR3 here is CASSALVRTNSNTGELFF. CDR3 nucleotide sequence: TGTGCCAGCAGTGCCCTAGTTAGGACAAATTCGAACACCGGGGAGCTGTTTTTT.

The V gene is TRBV11-2, the J gene TRBJ2-7, with a tentative D call TRBD1 (6 bases). V shed 5 bases and J shed 0 bases, with 14 bases lying between them. The CDR3 has 15 residues. The germline CDR1 and CDR2 sequences are SGHAT and FQNNGV. The CDR3 spells CASSSRTESSYEQYF. Here the CDR3 DNA reads TGTGCCAGCAGCAGTCGGACAGAGAGCTCCTACGAGCAGTACTTC.